This T cell receptor beta chain stems from a study of T cells in Graves' hyperthyroidism and ophthalmopathy. Looking at the study overall: Blood from the periphery was taken at initial diagnosis, before any treatment.

The V gene's germline CDR1 is MNHEY and CDR2 SVGAGI. V was trimmed by 6 bases and J by 1 base, leaving 18 bases between them. This CDR3 region has 16 residues. Amplification of TCR beta CDR3 regions used RNA as the template. First-round RT-PCR targeting the TCR CDR3 was performed with the HTBI primer set. TCRdb called the multiplex PCR reads again in MiXCR, with one record for every CDR3 protein. Among around 300,000 distinct CDR3 sequences, approximately 14% were seen once, and the ten largest hold roughly 25%. Study conclusions and caveats: Ophthalmopathy, which appeared later, was predicted by the model a median 6.5 months before onset. Most thyroid clonotypes expanded above 0.001 appeared in blood too.

This clonotype was observed a handful of times. Antigen: not known. Patients aged 18 to 65 had newly diagnosed hyperthyroidism that had lasted under 2 months. The sequence came from a woman aged 25 to 39 with Graves' hyperthyroidism. Input material: blood. The chain carries TRBV6-5 and TRBJ2-5, with a possible D match to TRBD2 (5 bases). CDR3 DNA sequence: TGTGCCAGCAGCGCAAGGAGGAGAGCCTCCCAAGAGACCCAGTACTTC. This encodes CASSARRRASQETQYF.